One and the same sample provided the 2 T cell receptor beta chains below, sequenced in a study of PD-L1 blockade in urothelial cancer. Only in-frame clones appear in the TCRdb table, and some are missing; sequencing was by immunoSEQ multiplex PCR. The sample lists around 66,000 clones; approximately 78% were seen once. The time point here: pretreatment peripheral blood. Specimen: PBMCs, collected around atezolizumab (anti-PD-L1) treatment. All receptors derive from a man in his 70s with urothelial cancer.

The V gene is TRBV5-1, the J gene TRBJ2-7, with 9 bases fitting TRBD1. The V segment lost 4 bases and the J segment 6 bases; nucleotides outside the gene matches: 8. Germline loops: CDR1 SGHRS, CDR2 YFSETQ. There are 14 residues in the CDR3. CDR3 in DNA: TGCGCCAGCAGCCCTAGGACAGGGGAGGGCGAGCAGTACTTC. It is translated as CASSPRTGEGEQYF.

This rearrangement joins TRBV19 to TRBJ1-5; 8 positions match TRBD1. This CDR3 spans 16 amino acids. J gave up 6 bases and V 6 bases, and 13 bases lay outside the gene matches. The germline CDR1 and CDR2 sequences are LNHDA and SQIVND (reference sequence). The CDR3 DNA reads as TGTGCCAGTAGCCTCCAGGACAGGGTCTGGGGTCAGCCCCAGCATTTT. Protein sequence: CASSLQDRVWGQPQHF.